The source of this T cell receptor beta chain is a study of T-cell reconstitution after alpha-beta-depleted transplantation in children. Study conclusions and caveats: One year post-transplant, T-cell counts and diversity were largely derived from T cells produced anew. Reportedly, roughly two months post-transplant, alpha-beta T cells arose from several hundred expanded graft clones. Some patients' high day-60 TCRbeta diversity was attributed to recipient cells surviving conditioning.

For TCRbeta, the library was prepared with unique molecular identifiers. TCRdb reanalysed the PCR reads using MiXCR and keeps one entry per CDR3 protein. The profile shows about 460,000 distinct CDR3 sequences, roughly 10% of them singletons. The ends were cut back, 4 bases at V and 4 bases at J, with 20 bases in the middle. This CDR3 comprises 17 residues. CDR1 and CDR2 (germline): LGHNA, YNFKEQ. This clonotype has at least ten counts. Its antigen is not identified. Source: PBMCs, taken before TCRalphabeta/CD19-depleted stem cell transplant. The V call is TRBV4-2, the J call TRBJ2-1; no reliable D call. This clonotype was obtained from a child aged 2 to 10 with inherited bone marrow failure, due to receive a stem cell transplant. The CDR3 spells CASSRNLGNPQYNEQFF. The CDR3 bases are TGTGCCAGCAGCCGAAACTTAGGGAACCCCCAGTACAATGAGCAGTTCTTC.